This TCR beta chain was captured by sequencing in a study of blood T cell repertoires in COVID-19. Trimming took 3 bases from V and 2 from J, leaving 8 bases between them. The CDR3 length is 13 residues. Germline CDR1 reads GTSNPN; CDR2 reads SVGIG (reference sequence). TCRdb's table, derived via immunoSEQ multiplex PCR, lists solely in-frame clones and lacks some. The sample includes 400,000 to 550,000 clones, 75% to 90% seen only once; the top ten take 4.3%. This receptor was identified in a woman aged 30 to 39 with acute or convalescent COVID-19. The chain carries TRBV30 and TRBJ2-4; D remains unclear. The sample taken for sequencing was peripheral blood. The CDR3 DNA sequence: TGTGCCTGGAGGGAGTTACCCAAAAACATTCAGTACTTC. It translates to CAWRELPKNIQYF.